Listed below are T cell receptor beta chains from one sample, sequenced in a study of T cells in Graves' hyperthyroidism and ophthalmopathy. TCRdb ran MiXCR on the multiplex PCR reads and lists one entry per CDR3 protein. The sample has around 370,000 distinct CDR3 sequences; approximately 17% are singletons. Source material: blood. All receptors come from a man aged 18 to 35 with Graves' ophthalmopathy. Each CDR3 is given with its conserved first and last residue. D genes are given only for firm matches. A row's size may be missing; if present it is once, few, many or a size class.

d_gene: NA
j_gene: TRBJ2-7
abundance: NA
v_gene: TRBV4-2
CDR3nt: TGTGCCAGCAGCTCCCAAGAGGGGGGCTCCTACGAGCAGTACTTC
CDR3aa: CASSSQEGGSYEQYF

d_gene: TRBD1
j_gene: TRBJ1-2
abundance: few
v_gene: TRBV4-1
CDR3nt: TGCGCCAGCAGCGACCCCGGGACAGGGGGCGGCTACACCTTC
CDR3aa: CASSDPGTGGGYTF

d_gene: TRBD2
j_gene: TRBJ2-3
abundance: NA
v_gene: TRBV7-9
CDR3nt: TGTGCCAGCAGCCCCCAAGAGGGACTAGTAGACCGTGCGCAGTATTTT
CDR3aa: CASSPQEGLVDRAQYF

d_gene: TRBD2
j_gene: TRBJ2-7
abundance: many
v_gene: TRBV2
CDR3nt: TGTGCCAGCAGCGGACTAGCGGGGGGCGAGAAGTACTTC
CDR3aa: CASSGLAGGEKYF

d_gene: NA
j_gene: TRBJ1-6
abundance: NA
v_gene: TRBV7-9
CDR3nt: TGTGCCAGCAGCCCGACCCTAGTAGGCTCACCCCTCCACTTT
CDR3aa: CASSPTLVGSPLHF

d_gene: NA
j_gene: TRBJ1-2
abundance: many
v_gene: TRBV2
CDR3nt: TGTGCCAGCAGTGTGGGCAGGGGCCTCGGCTACACCTTC
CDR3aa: CASSVGRGLGYTF

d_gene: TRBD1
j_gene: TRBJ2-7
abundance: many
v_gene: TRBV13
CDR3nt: TGTGCCAGCAGCTCGACAGGGGCTCCCTCCTACGAGCAGTACTTC
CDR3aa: CASSSTGAPSYEQYF

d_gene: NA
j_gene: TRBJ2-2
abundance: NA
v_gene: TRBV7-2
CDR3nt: TGTGCCAGCAGCTTACAGGCTAACACCGGGGAGCTGTTTTTT
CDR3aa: CASSLQANTGELFF

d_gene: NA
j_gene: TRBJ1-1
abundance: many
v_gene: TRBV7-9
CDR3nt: TGTGCCAGCAGCTTAGCCGGGGCTTTTGGCACTGAAGCTTTCTTT
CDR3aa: CASSLAGAFGTEAFF

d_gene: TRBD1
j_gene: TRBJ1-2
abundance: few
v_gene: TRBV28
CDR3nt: TGTGCCAGCCTGACCAAGGACAGGCCATATGGCTACACCTTC
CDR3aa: CASLTKDRPYGYTF

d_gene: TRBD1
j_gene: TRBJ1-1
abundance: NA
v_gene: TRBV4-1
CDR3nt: TGCGCCAGCAGCCAAGATTGGCCAGGGGGCCTTCCCCGGCCTGAAGCTTTCTTT
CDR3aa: CASSQDWPGGLPRPEAFF

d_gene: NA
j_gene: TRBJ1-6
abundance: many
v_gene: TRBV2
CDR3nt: TGTGCCAGCAGTGAAGATGGGGGACGGAGAAATTCACCCCTCCACTTT
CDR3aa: CASSEDGGRRNSPLHF

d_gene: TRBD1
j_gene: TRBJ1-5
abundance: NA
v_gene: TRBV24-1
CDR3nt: TGTGCCACCAGTTATGCAGGGGGCGAACAGCCCCAGCATTTT
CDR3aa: CATSYAGGEQPQHF

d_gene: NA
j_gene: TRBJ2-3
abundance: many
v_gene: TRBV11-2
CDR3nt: TGTGCCAGCAGCCCCTCCAGGGTGTCTGATACGCAGTATTTT
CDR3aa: CASSPSRVSDTQYF

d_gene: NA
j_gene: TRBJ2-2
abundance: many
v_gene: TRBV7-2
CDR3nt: TGTGCCAGCAGCTTATACGGGGGGCACACCGGGGAGCTGTTTTTT
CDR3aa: CASSLYGGHTGELFF

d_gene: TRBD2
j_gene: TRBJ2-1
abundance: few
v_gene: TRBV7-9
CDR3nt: TGTGCCAGCAGTCGGGACTCTAGCGGGGGTTCCGGTGAGCAGTTCTTC
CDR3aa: CASSRDSSGGSGEQFF

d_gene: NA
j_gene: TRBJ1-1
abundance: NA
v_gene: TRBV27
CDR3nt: TGTGCCAGCAGTTTATCGGGGGACTGGGAGGTGAACACTGAAGCTTTCTTT
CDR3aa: CASSLSGDWEVNTEAFF

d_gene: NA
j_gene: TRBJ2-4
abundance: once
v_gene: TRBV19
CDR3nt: TGTGCCAGCGAGATGCAGGGGGGGGACATTCAGTACTTC
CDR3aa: CASEMQGGDIQYF

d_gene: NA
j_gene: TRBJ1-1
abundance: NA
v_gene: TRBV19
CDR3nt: TGTGCCAGTAGTATAGCACCGGGTAACACTGAAGCTTTCTTT
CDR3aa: CASSIAPGNTEAFF

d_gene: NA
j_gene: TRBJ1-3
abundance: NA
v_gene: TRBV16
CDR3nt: TGTGCCAGCAGCCAACAGGGAAACTCTGGAAACACCATATATTTT
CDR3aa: CASSQQGNSGNTIYF

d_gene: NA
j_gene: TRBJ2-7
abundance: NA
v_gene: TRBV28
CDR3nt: TGTGCCAGCAGTCCATACGGGACACAGTCCTACGAGCAGTACTTC
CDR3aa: CASSPYGTQSYEQYF

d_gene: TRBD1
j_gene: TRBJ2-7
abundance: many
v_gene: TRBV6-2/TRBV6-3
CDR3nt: TGTGCCAGCAGTCTGACAGGGGGCGCGGGTTACGAGCAGTACTTC
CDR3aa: CASSLTGGAGYEQYF

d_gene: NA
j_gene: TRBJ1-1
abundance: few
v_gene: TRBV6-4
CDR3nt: TGTGCCAGCAGTGACTCGGGGTTAGAAGCTTTCTTT
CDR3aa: CASSDSGLEAFF

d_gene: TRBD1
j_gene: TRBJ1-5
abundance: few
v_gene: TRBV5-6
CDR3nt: TGTGCCAGCAGCTTAAGGGGGCCCGAGCAGCCCCAGCATTTT
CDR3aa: CASSLRGPEQPQHF

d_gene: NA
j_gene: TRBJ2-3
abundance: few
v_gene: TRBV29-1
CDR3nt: TGCAGCGTTGAAACTGAAGGCACGCAGTATTTT
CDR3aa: CSVETEGTQYF

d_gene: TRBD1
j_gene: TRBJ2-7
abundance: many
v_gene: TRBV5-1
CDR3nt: TGCGCCAGCAGCTATGAGGGGGCGAGGAACGAGCAGTACTTC
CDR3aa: CASSYEGARNEQYF

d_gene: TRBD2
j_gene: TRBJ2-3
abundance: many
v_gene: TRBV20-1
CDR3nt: TGCAGTGCTAGAGCTCTAGCGGGGATGGGAGATACGCAGTATTTT
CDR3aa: CSARALAGMGDTQYF

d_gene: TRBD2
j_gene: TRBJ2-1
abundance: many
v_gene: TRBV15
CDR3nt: TGTGCCACCAGCAGAGATCTCAGCGGGGGGGCCTCTGAGCAGTTCTTC
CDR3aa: CATSRDLSGGASEQFF

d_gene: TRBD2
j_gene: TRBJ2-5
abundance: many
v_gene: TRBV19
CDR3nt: TGTGCCAGTAGTCTAGCGGGGTTGGGAGAGACCCAGTACTTC
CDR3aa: CASSLAGLGETQYF

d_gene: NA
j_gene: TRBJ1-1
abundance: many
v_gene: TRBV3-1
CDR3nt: TGTGCCAGCAGCCGCACTTCTCAGGGTTTATGGACTGAAGCTTTCTTT
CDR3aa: CASSRTSQGLWTEAFF

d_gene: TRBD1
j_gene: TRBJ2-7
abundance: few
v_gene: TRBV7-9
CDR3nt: TGTGCCAGCAGCCCTTTACAGGGGTCCTCCTACGAGCAGTACTTC
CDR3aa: CASSPLQGSSYEQYF

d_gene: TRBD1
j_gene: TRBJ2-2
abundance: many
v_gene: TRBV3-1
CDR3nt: TGTGCCAGCAGCCCTGGGACAGCCCTGAACACCGGGGAGCTGTTTTTT
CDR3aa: CASSPGTALNTGELFF

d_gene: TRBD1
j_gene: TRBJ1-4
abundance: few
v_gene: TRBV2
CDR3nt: TGTGCCAGCAGTGGTGGACAGGGGGGGACTAATGAAAAACTGTTTTTT
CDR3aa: CASSGGQGGTNEKLFF

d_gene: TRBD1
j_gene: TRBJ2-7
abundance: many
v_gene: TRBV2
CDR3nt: TGTGCCAGCATAGTTGGGGACAGCTCCTACGAGCAGTACTTC
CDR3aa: CASIVGDSSYEQYF

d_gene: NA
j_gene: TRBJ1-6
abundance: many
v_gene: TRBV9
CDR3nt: TGTGCCAGCAGCGATGGGTTTAGGGATAATTCACCCCTCCACTTT
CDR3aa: CASSDGFRDNSPLHF

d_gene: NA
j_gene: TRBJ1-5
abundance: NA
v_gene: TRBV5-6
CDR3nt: TGTGCCAGCAGCTTGGGGACGAGTCAGCCCCAGCATTTT
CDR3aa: CASSLGTSQPQHF

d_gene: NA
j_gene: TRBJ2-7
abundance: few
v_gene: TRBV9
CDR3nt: TGTGCCAGCAGCGTAGCTGGGGGTAGCGGCGAGCAGTACTTC
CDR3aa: CASSVAGGSGEQYF

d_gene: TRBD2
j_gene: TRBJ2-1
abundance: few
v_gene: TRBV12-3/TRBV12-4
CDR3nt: TGTGCCAGCAGTGGCGGTAGCGGGGGACTGTACAATGAGCAGTTCTTC
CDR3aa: CASSGGSGGLYNEQFF

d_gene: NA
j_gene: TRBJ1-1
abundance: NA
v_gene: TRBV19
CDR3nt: TGTGCCAGTAGAGACTGGTCGGGGGTATTGAACACTGAAGCTTTCTTT
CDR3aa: CASRDWSGVLNTEAFF

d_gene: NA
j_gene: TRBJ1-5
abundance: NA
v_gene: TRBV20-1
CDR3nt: TGCAGTGCTACTCAGGGCTGGAGCAATCAGCCCCAGCATTTT
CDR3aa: CSATQGWSNQPQHF

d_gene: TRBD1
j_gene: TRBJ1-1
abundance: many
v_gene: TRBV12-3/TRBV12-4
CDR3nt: TGTGCCAGCAGTCCGGGCGGTGACAGGGGTCATAAAGCTTTCTTT
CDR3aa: CASSPGGDRGHKAFF

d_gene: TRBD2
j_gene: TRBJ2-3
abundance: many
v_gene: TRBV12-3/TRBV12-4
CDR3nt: TGTGCCAGCAGACGCAGCGGGGGGGCTCCCACAGATACGCAGTATTTT
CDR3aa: CASRRSGGAPTDTQYF

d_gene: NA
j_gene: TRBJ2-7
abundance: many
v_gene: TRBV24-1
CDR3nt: TGTGCCACCAGTGATTCGGACCCCTTTGGACGTTACGAGCAGTACTTC
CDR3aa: CATSDSDPFGRYEQYF

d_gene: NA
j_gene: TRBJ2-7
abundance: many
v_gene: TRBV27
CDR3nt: TGTGCCAGCAGAATACACCCCTCCTACGAGCAGTACTTC
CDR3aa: CASRIHPSYEQYF

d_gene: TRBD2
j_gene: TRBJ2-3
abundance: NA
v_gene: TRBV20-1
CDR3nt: TGCAGTGCGCAACTAGCGGGAGGGCTGAAAGATACGCAGTATTTT
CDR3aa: CSAQLAGGLKDTQYF

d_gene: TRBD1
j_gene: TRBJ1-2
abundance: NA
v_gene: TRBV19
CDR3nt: TGTGCCAGTAGCACGTCCGGGACAGGGACAAGAGGAGGCTACACCTTC
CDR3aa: CASSTSGTGTRGGYTF

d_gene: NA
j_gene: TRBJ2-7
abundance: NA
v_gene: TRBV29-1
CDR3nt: TGCAGCGGGTACAGCAACTACGAGCAGTACTTC
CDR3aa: CSGYSNYEQYF

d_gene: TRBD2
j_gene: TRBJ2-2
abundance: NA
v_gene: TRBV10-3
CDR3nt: TGTGCCATCATGAGAAAGCGGGGAAACACCGGGGAGCTGTTTTTT
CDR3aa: CAIMRKRGNTGELFF

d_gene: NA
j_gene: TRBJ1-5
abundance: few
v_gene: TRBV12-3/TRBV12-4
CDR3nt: TGTGCCAGCAGTTTAGGGGCCCGCTCGACCCAGCATTTT
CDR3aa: CASSLGARSTQHF

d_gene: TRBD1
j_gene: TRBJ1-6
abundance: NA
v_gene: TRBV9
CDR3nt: TGTGCCAGCAGCGCCCCGGGACAGGGGGATCCTTTCTATAATTCACCCCTCCACTTT
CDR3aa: CASSAPGQGDPFYNSPLHF

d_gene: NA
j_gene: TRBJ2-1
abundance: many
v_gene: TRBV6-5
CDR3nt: TGTGCCAGCAGTTACGGACCCAGGGGCTATGAGCAGTTCTTC
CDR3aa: CASSYGPRGYEQFF

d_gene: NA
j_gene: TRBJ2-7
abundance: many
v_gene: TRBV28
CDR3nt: TGTGCCAGCAGTTCCCCTTTCACTACCTCCTACGAGCAGTACTTC
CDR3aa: CASSSPFTTSYEQYF

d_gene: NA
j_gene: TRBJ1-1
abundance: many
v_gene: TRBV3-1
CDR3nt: TGTGCCAGCAGCCAGGGCGAATTCACGGTTGGGAACACTGAAGCTTTCTTT
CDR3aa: CASSQGEFTVGNTEAFF

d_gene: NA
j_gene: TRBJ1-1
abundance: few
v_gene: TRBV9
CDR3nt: TGTGCCAGCAGCTCAGAAGGTCGGCTGACTGAAGCTTTCTTT
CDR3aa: CASSSEGRLTEAFF

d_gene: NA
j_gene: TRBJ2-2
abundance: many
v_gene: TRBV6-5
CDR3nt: TGTGCCAGCAGTTACCAAGGGGGGGACACCGGGGAGCTGTTTTTT
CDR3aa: CASSYQGGDTGELFF